A single sample gave rise to the 29 T cell receptor beta chains below, sequenced in a study of blood T cell repertoires in COVID-19. The repertoire was sequenced with immunoSEQ multiplex PCR; TCRdb's copy has only in-frame clones and lacks some. The sample lists approximately 440,000 clones; 80% to 95% were seen once. The sample was PBMCs or T cells enriched from blood (not recorded which). These TCRs come from a man between 18 and 29 years old who had recovered from COVID-19.

The genes are TRBV19 and TRBJ1-5, with a tentative D call TRBD1 (6 bases). Germline lookup yields CDR1 LNHDA and CDR2 SQIVND (reference sequence). CDR3 size: 14 residues. Trimming pared 5 bases from V and 6 bases from J, leaving 14 bases between. CDR3 amino acids: CASSDQGLGQPQHF. Written as DNA, the CDR3 is TGTGCCAGTAGTGATCAGGGGTTGGGTCAGCCCCAGCATTTT.

This chain connects TRBV2 to TRBJ1-2; TRBD1 matches at 7 bases. This CDR3 is 11 amino acids long. Trimming took 6 bases from V and 14 from J; bases not matched to a gene: 9. Per the germline V gene, CDR1 is SNHLY and CDR2 is FYNNEI. The CDR3 loop reads CASSITGAGTF. The CDR3 DNA reads as TGTGCCAGCAGCATTACAGGGGCAGGTACCTTC.

The gene calls are TRBV7-9 and TRBJ2-3, with a possible D match to TRBD2 (6 bases). The germline CDR1 and CDR2 sequences are SEHNR and FQNEAQ (reference sequence). This CDR3 is 16 amino acids long. Trimming left V 5 bases short and J 1 base short, with 16 bases between. The CDR3 region has the DNA TGTGCCAGCAGCGGGCTAGCCCCGGGGGGCACAGATACGCAGTATTTT. The encoded protein is CASSGLAPGGTDTQYF.

The gene calls are TRBV5-1 and TRBJ2-5; D might be TRBD2 (5 bases). The V gene's germline CDR1 is SGHRS and CDR2 YFSETQ. The CDR3 length is 16 residues. V lost 1 base and J 5 bases, leaving 18 bases between the germline ends. In DNA form, the CDR3 reads TGCGCCAGCAGCTTGAGAGGCGGGCCCCGGTCGGAGACCCAGTACTTC. This codes for CASSLRGGPRSETQYF. Full variable domain (remainder filled in from reference TRBV5-1 and TRBJ2-5): KAGVTQTPRYLIKTRGQQVTLSCSPISGHRSVSWYQQTPGQGLQFLFEYFSETQRNKGNFPGRFSGRQFSNSRSEMNVSTLELGDSALYLCASSLRGGPRSETQYFGPGTRLLVL.

J is TRBJ1-3 and V is TRBV28; TRBD1 is a possible D gene (6 bases). Per the germline V gene, CDR1 is MDHEN and CDR2 is SYDVKM. This CDR3 region has 15 residues. The V end lost 2 bases, the J end lost 0 bases, and 8 bases lay between the germline ends. The CDR3 DNA is TGTGCCAGCAGTTTAGGGGGCAGCTCTGGAAACACCATATATTTT. Translation gives CASSLGGSSGNTIYF.

The chain has TRBV2 and TRBJ1-1; D possibly corresponds to TRBD1 (5 bases). The CDR3 runs 15 residues. Germline assignment: CDR1 SNHLY and CDR2 FYNNEI. With 3 bases removed from V and 0 bases from J, the gap between germline ends came to 11 bases. CDR3 nucleotides: TGTGCCAGCAGTGATCGGACAAATATGAACACTGAAGCTTTCTTT. This sequence encodes CASSDRTNMNTEAFF.

The chain recombines TRBV11-2 with TRBJ2-2; 8 bases agree with TRBD1. V lost 5 bases and J lost 5; bases outside the gene matches: 7. This CDR3 is built from 15 residues. Germline CDR1 is SGHAT and CDR2 is FQNNGV. CDR3 in DNA: TGTGCCAGCAGCCCGACAGGGGTGGGGACCGGGGAGCTGTTTTTT. It codes for CASSPTGVGTGELFF.

The chain employs TRBV3-1 (or the pseudogene TRBV3-2) and TRBJ2-2; weak D call: TRBD2 (6 bases). V lost 7 bases and J lost 1, with 10 bases in between. Germline V gene data show CDR1 as LGHDT and CDR2 as YNNKEL (reference sequence). This CDR3 is 14 amino acids long. CDR3 in amino acids: CASIGSLNTGELFF. Here the CDR3 DNA reads TGTGCCAGCATCGGGAGTTTGAACACCGGGGAGCTGTTTTTT.

The CDR3 sequence: CAISGTSGGALHEQFF. CDR3 DNA: TGTGCCATCAGTGGGACTAGCGGGGGGGCCCTCCATGAGCAGTTCTTC. The V gene is TRBV10-3, the J gene TRBJ2-1; TRBD2 aligns across 15 bases. This CDR3 spans 16 amino acids. CDR1 and CDR2 from the germline V gene are ENHRY and SYGVKD. V dropped 4 bases and J dropped 8; count of bases not matched to a gene: 6.

This chain joins TRBV30 and TRBJ2-7, with 7 bases aligning to TRBD1. Germline lookup yields CDR1 GTSNPN and CDR2 SVGIG (reference sequence). The V segment lost 4 bases and the J segment 2 bases; nucleotides outside the gene matches: 5. The CDR3 consists of 13 residues. CDR3 nucleotides: TGTGCCTGGACCATAGGACAGGCCTACGAGCAGTACTTC. It encodes CAWTIGQAYEQYF.

The gene calls are TRBV7-2 and TRBJ1-2, with 7 bases aligning to TRBD1. The germline V gene has CDR1 SGHTA and CDR2 FQGNSA. V shed 1 base and J 7 bases; nucleotides not matched to a gene: 6. The CDR3 is 14 amino acids. In DNA form, the CDR3 reads TGTGCCAGCAGCTTAGAGGGGGCGGTTGGTGGCTACACCTTC. It translates to CASSLEGAVGGYTF.

The chain joins TRBV5-4 to TRBJ2-7; 8 bases are shared with TRBD2. The length of the CDR3 is 16 residues. Germline V gene lookup returns CDR1 SGHNT and CDR2 YYREEE (reference sequence). Losses at the gene ends were 4 bases for V and 3 bases for J; bases not matched to a gene: 12. The CDR3 DNA follows: TGTGCCAGCAGCCGAAGTACCGGGACTAGTATCTACGAGCAGTACTTC. Amino acids: CASSRSTGTSIYEQYF.

This clone came up once. The J gene is TRBJ2-7, the V gene TRBV4-1; TRBD2 matches 11 bases. The V segment lost 2 bases and the J segment 6 bases; nucleotides outside the gene matches: 6. The CDR3 totals 15 residues. From germline, CDR1 is MGHRA and CDR2 YSYEKL. Here the CDR3 DNA reads TGCGCCAGCAGCCAAATATTGCTAGCGGGAGGCGAGCAGTACTTC. This encodes CASSQILLAGGEQYF.

The gene calls are TRBV19 and TRBJ2-2; D is perhaps TRBD2 (5 bases). Germline values: CDR1 LNHDA, CDR2 SQIVND (reference sequence). The CDR3 totals 15 residues. The ends were cut back, 2 bases at V and 4 bases at J, with 11 bases in the middle. In DNA form, the CDR3 reads TGTGCCAGTAGTATAATCCCGGCGGGCACCGGGGAGCTGTTTTTT. This gives the protein CASSIIPAGTGELFF. Full variable domain (outside the CDR3, taken from reference TRBV19 and TRBJ2-2): DGGITQSPKYLFRKEGQNVTLSCEQNLNHDAMYWYRQDPGQGLRLIYYSQIVNDFQKGDIAEGYSVSREKKESFPLTVTSAQKNPTAFYLCASSIIPAGTGELFFGEGSRLTVL.

The V call is TRBV7-3, the J call TRBJ1-2; 7 nucleotides agree with TRBD1. This CDR3 spans 16 amino acids. Per germline, CDR1 SGHTA and CDR2 FQGTGA. V was pared by 5 bases and J by 5 bases, with 14 bases of the junction left unmatched. CDR3 sequence (DNA): TGTGCCAGCAGCCTACAATCTGGGACAGCAACGTATGGCTACACCTTC. Encoded protein: CASSLQSGTATYGYTF.

CDR3: CASSPGVSGANVLTF. DNA for the CDR3: TGCGCCAGCAGCCCAGGGGTCTCTGGGGCCAACGTCCTGACTTTC. The chain couples TRBV4-1 to TRBJ2-6, with D possibly being TRBD1 (6 bases). V dropped 4 bases and J dropped 0 bases, with 7 bases sitting between them. Germline loops: CDR1 MGHRA, CDR2 YSYEKL. The CDR3 is 15 amino acids.

The rearrangement links TRBV7-8 to TRBJ1-2, with no clear D. Germline assignment: CDR1 SGHVS and CDR2 FQNEAQ. V was cut by 1 base and J by 6 bases, with 18 bases left in between. This CDR3 is 16 amino acids long. The CDR3, as DNA: TGTGCCAGCAGCTTAGTTCTCGGGGAAGCGGCGAATGGCTACACCTTC. Translated, it gives CASSLVLGEAANGYTF.

V is TRBV18 and J is TRBJ1-2, with D possibly matching TRBD1 (5 bases). CDR3 length: 19 residues. V was trimmed by 2 bases and J by 7 bases, leaving 29 bases between them. Germline-derived CDR1 and CDR2 are KGHSH and LQKENI. CDR3 protein: CASSPGASSRPGLGSGYTF. CDR3 bases: TGTGCCAGCTCACCAGGCGCGAGTTCCCGGCCGGGACTTGGGAGTGGCTACACCTTC.

Concerning this clone itself: Other nucleotide sequences in the sample specify the same CDR3. The chain combines TRBV5-5 with TRBJ1-3, with D unresolved. Germline loops: CDR1 SGHKS, CDR2 YYEKEE (reference sequence). The CDR3 totals 15 residues. V dropped 4 bases and J dropped 0 bases, with 11 bases sitting between them. CDR3 region: CASSLGGFSGNTIYF. The CDR3 DNA follows: TGTGCCAGCAGCCTGGGCGGTTTCTCTGGAAACACCATATATTTT.

This chain joins TRBV19 and TRBJ1-1; 8 bases are a match to TRBD1. The CDR3 runs 16 residues. From germline, CDR1 is LNHDA and CDR2 SQIVND (reference sequence). The ends lost 3 bases at V and 2 bases at J; junction bases unmatched: 8. CDR3 loop: CASSISGTGVNTEAFF. The CDR3 DNA sequence: TGTGCCAGTAGTATCAGTGGGACAGGTGTAAACACTGAAGCTTTCTTT.

The table lists this clone with a few counts. The chain uses TRBV9 and TRBJ1-2; possibly TRBD1 for D (5 bases). The length of the CDR3 is 14 residues. Germline V gene data show CDR1 as SGDLS and CDR2 as YYNGEE. V gave up 0 bases and J gave up 4 bases, with 10 bases separating them. Here the CDR3 DNA reads TGTGCCAGCAGCGTAGATTGGGGCGGCTATGGCTACACCTTC. It specifies CASSVDWGGYGYTF.

The J gene is TRBJ1-2, the V gene TRBV7-9; D is unresolved. V gave up 10 bases and J gave up 8 bases, with 8 bases separating them. The germline V gene has CDR1 SEHNR and CDR2 FQNEAQ (reference sequence). This CDR3 region has 9 residues. Written as DNA, the CDR3 is TGTGCCACCAAGCTCGGCTACACCTTC. It specifies CATKLGYTF.

The V gene is TRBV28, the J gene TRBJ1-1; D perhaps matches TRBD1 (5 bases). The germline gives CDR1 MDHEN, CDR2 SYDVKM. The CDR3 is made up of 14 amino acids. V was clipped by 2 bases and J by 8 bases, with 15 bases between them. The CDR3 loop reads CASSLGGGVLEAFF. The CDR3 bases are TGTGCCAGCAGTTTAGGGGGGGGAGTTTTAGAAGCTTTCTTT.

This chain links TRBV5-1 with TRBJ1-1, with D perhaps TRBD1 (6 bases). V gave up 4 bases and J gave up 1 base, with 14 bases separating them. The germline V gene encodes CDR1 SGHRS and CDR2 YFSETQ. The CDR3 loop spans 15 amino acids. The CDR3 sequence: CASSRSGTQNTEAFF. The CDR3 DNA sequence: TGCGCCAGCAGCCGCTCCGGGACACAGAACACTGAAGCTTTCTTT.

J is TRBJ2-1 and V is TRBV19; D perhaps matches TRBD2 (5 bases). CDR1 is LNHDA, CDR2 SQIVND, per germline (reference sequence). With 1 base removed from V and 8 bases from J, the gap between germline ends came to 18 bases. This CDR3 region has 16 residues. The CDR3 nucleotides are TGTGCCAGTAGTATAGGTGGGTGGGAGTACAATGATGAGCAGTTCTTC. Translation gives CASSIGGWEYNDEQFF.

The chain joins TRBV6-1 to TRBJ2-2, with 11 nucleotides matching TRBD2. With 3 bases clipped from V and 3 bases from J, the junction kept 12 bases outside the gene matches. Germline V CDR1 and CDR2: MNHNS, SASEGT. CDR3 size: 19 residues. For the CDR3, the DNA is TGTGCCAGCAGTGATGGCTGGGTGCGACTAGCGGGGCACACCGGGGAGCTGTTTTTT. This sequence encodes CASSDGWVRLAGHTGELFF.

The gene calls are TRBV7-2 and TRBJ1-2; no firm D call. Germline lookup yields CDR1 SGHTA and CDR2 FQGNSA. The CDR3 is made up of 18 amino acids. The V gene lost 4 bases and the J gene lost 5 bases, with 26 bases spanning the gap. CDR3 protein: CASSSRLPKTPSLYGYTF. For the CDR3, the DNA is TGTGCCAGCAGCTCTAGGCTGCCTAAGACCCCATCTTTATATGGCTACACCTTC.

This clone appeared a few times. The chain combines TRBV5-8 with TRBJ1-2; D may be TRBD1 (5 bases). The CDR3 extends over 12 amino acids. Germline CDR1 reads SGHTS; CDR2 reads YDEGEE. V dropped 4 bases and J dropped 9 bases, with 13 bases sitting between them. The CDR3: CASSPGQGSYTF. The CDR3 region has the DNA TGTGCCAGCAGCCCAGGGCAGGGTAGCTACACCTTC.

This clone was detected only once. V is TRBV11-3 and J is TRBJ2-2, with D perhaps matching TRBD1 (5 bases). Germline lookup yields CDR1 SGHNT and CDR2 YENEEA. The CDR3 totals 16 residues. V was pared by 11 bases and J by 2 bases, with 21 bases between. The CDR3 coding sequence is TGTGCCTCGACTCTTATGGGCGGACACAACACCGGGGAGCTGTTTTTT. This sequence encodes CASTLMGGHNTGELFF. Filled out from reference TRBV11-3 and TRBJ2-2, the complete variable domain reads EAGVVQSPRYKIIEKKQPVAFWCNPISGHNTLYWYLQNLGQGPELLIRYENEEAVDDSQLPKDRFSAERLKGVDSTLKIQPAELGDSAVYLCASTLMGGHNTGELFFGEGSRLTVL.